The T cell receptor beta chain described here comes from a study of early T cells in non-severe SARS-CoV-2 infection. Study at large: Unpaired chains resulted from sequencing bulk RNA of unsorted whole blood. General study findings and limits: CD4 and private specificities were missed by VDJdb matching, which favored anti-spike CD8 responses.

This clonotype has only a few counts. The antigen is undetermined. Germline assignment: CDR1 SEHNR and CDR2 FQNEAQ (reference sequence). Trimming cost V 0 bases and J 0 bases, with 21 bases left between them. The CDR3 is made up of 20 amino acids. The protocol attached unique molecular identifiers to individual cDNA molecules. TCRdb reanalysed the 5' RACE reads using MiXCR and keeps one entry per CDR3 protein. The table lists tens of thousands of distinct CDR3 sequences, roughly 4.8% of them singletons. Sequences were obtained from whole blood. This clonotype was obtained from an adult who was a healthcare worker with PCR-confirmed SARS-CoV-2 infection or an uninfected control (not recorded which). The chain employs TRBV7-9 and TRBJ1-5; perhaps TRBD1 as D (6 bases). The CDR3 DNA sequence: TGTGCCAGCAGCTTAGCGTGCTGGACAGCACCGCGGGATAGCAATCAGCCCCAGCATTTT. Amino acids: CASSLACWTAPRDSNQPQHF.